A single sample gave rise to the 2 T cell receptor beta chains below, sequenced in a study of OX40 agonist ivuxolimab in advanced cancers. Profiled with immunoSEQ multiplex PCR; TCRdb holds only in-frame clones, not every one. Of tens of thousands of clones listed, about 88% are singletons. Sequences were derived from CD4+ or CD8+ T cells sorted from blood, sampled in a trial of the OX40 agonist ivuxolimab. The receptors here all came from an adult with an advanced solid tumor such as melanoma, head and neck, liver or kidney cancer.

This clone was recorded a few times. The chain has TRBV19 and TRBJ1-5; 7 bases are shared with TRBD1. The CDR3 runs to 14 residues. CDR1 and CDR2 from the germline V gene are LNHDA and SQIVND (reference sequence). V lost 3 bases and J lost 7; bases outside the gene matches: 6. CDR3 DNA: TGTGCCAGTAGTATGACAGGGACTGGGCAGCCCCAGCATTTT. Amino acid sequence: CASSMTGTGQPQHF.

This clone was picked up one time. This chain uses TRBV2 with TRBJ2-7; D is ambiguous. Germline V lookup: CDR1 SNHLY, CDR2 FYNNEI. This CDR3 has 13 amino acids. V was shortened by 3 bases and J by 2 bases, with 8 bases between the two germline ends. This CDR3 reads CASSDDGTYEQYF. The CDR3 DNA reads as TGTGCCAGCAGTGACGACGGAACCTACGAGCAGTACTTC.